The 17 T cell receptor beta chains below were found in one sample sequenced in a study of shared clonotypes between healthy human individuals. Sequencing used immunoSEQ multiplex PCR; TCRdb keeps in-frame clones, though not all of them. The sample contains around 550,000 clones, 95% of which appear only once. CD45RO-negative, CCR7-positively selected cells formed the naive CD8 fraction, excluding terminally differentiated effector memory CD45RA+ cells. The source material was naive CD8+ T cells sorted from blood. The receptor set was obtained from a woman under 40 in good health.

V gene TRBV7-3 combines with J gene TRBJ2-7; 10 positions match TRBD2. The CDR3 is 14 residues long. V trimming: 4 bases; J trimming: 4 bases; junction bases outside the gene matches: 4. Germline loops: CDR1 SGHTA, CDR2 FQGTGA. Here the CDR3 reads CASSSTSGFYEQYF. In nucleotides, the CDR3 is TGTGCCAGCAGCTCGACTAGCGGGTTTTACGAGCAGTACTTC.

The V and J genes are TRBV11-1 and TRBJ2-5; 10 bases map to TRBD2. The CDR3 runs to 13 residues. V lost 6 bases, J lost 4 bases, and 2 bases stayed unmatched. Germline CDR1 is SGHAT and CDR2 is FQDESV (reference sequence). Here the CDR3 reads CASRSGGAETQYF. DNA for the CDR3: TGTGCCAGCAGAAGCGGGGGGGCAGAGACCCAGTACTTC.

The V gene is TRBV27, the J gene TRBJ1-5; 8 bases are shared with TRBD1. V lost 6 bases, J lost 5 bases, and 12 bases stayed unmatched. The CDR3 extends over 16 amino acids. Germline loops: CDR1 MNHEY, CDR2 SMNVEV (reference sequence). The CDR3 protein is CASSPNLPGGHQPQHF. DNA of the CDR3: TGTGCCAGCAGCCCCAACCTCCCAGGGGGCCATCAGCCCCAGCATTTT.

The gene calls are TRBV6-5 and TRBJ2-1, with D tentatively TRBD1 (5 bases). The V end lost 3 bases, the J end lost 8 bases, and 11 bases lay between the germline ends. The CDR3 is 13 residues long. Germline loops: CDR1 MNHEY, CDR2 SVGAGI. CDR3 DNA sequence: TGTGCCAGCAGTTATGGGGCGGCTTATGAGCAGTTCTTC. Its protein product is CASSYGAAYEQFF.

The chain couples TRBV7-9 to TRBJ2-7; D remains unclear. Germline V gene data show CDR1 as SEHNR and CDR2 as FQNEAQ (reference sequence). This CDR3 comprises 16 residues. V was cut by 5 bases and J by 5 bases, with 22 bases left in between. The CDR3 DNA sequence: TGTGCCAGCAGCCCCGGTTCCCTCCTCCTCTCAAACGAGCAGTACTTC. Its protein is CASSPGSLLLSNEQYF.

The chain recombines TRBV5-6 with TRBJ2-1, with D unresolved. The CDR3 is 15 residues long. Per germline, CDR1 SGHDT and CDR2 YYEEEE. V was cut by 4 bases and J by 7 bases, with 18 bases left in between. CDR3 DNA: TGTGCCAGCAGCCCACGAGACTTTTGGTTGAATGAGCAGTTCTTC. Its protein product is CASSPRDFWLNEQFF.

J is TRBJ2-2 and V is TRBV28; D perhaps matches TRBD2 (5 bases). Per germline, CDR1 MDHEN and CDR2 SYDVKM. V lost 1 base to trimming and J lost 7 bases, with 7 bases between them. CDR3 length equals 13 residues. In nucleotides, the CDR3 is TGTGCCAGCAGTTTATTGAGGGTCGGGGAGCTGTTTTTT. It translates to CASSLLRVGELFF.

This sequence joins TRBV9 and TRBJ1-2, with D possibly being TRBD1 (5 bases). From germline, CDR1 is SGDLS and CDR2 YYNGEE. The ends were cut back, 3 bases at V and 5 bases at J, with 8 bases in the middle. CDR3 size: 12 residues. The CDR3 protein is CASSAYRYGYTF. In DNA, the CDR3 is TGTGCCAGCAGCGCCTACAGGTATGGCTACACCTTC.

The chain carries TRBV7-2 and TRBJ2-7, with TRBD1 identical over 7 bases. J gave up 0 bases and V 5 bases, and 7 bases lay outside the gene matches. This CDR3 is 15 amino acids long. The germline gives CDR1 SGHTA, CDR2 FQGNSA. The CDR3 loop is CASSTAGTDSYEQYF. The CDR3 DNA follows: TGTGCCAGCAGCACCGCCGGGACAGACTCCTACGAGCAGTACTTC.

The count of this clone is one. The chain is built from TRBV27 and TRBJ2-7; D gene uncertain. The germline CDR1 and CDR2 sequences are MNHEY and SMNVEV (reference sequence). The V end was cut by 6 bases, the J end by 3 bases, with 15 bases between. The CDR3 length is 14 residues. CDR3 sequence (DNA): TGTGCCAGCAGCCTCCGGGCTGGGCACTACGAGCAGTACTTC. Its protein product is CASSLRAGHYEQYF.

The chain recombines TRBV19 with TRBJ2-5; D call uncertain. Trimming removed 5 bases at V and 5 bases at J, with 12 bases between. This CDR3 has 13 amino acids. Germline CDR1 and CDR2: LNHDA and SQIVND (reference sequence). The CDR3 bases are TGTGCCAGTAGTGTAAGAGTACTGGAGACCCAGTACTTC. Translating it yields CASSVRVLETQYF.

The CDR3 coding sequence is TGTGCCAGCAGGATAAGGGGTTCTGGAAACACCATATATTTT. Translating gives CASRIRGSGNTIYF. This sequence joins TRBV28 and TRBJ1-3; a weak D match, TRBD1 (5 bases). Germline V gene lookup returns CDR1 MDHEN and CDR2 SYDVKM. This CDR3 comprises 14 residues. The V and J ends lost 6 bases and 1 base respectively, with 10 bases between them.

V gene TRBV28 combines with J gene TRBJ2-7, with 11 positions matching TRBD1. CDR1 is MDHEN and CDR2 is SYDVKM in the germline V gene. V gave up 6 bases and J gave up 5 bases; unmatched junction bases: 9. The CDR3 is 15 amino acids. This CDR3 is CASSGERDRGDEQYF. The CDR3 nucleotides are TGTGCCAGCAGCGGGGAGAGGGACAGGGGGGACGAGCAGTACTTC.

A note on this clone: The same CDR3 is also encoded by other DNA sequences in this sample. The rearrangement joins TRBV4-1 to TRBJ1-5, with D unclear. V gave up 0 bases and J gave up 1 base, with 10 bases separating them. This CDR3 spans 16 amino acids. CDR1 and CDR2 (germline): MGHRA, YSYEKL. CDR3 protein: CASSQDGGLSNQPQHF. CDR3 coding DNA: TGCGCCAGCAGCCAAGACGGAGGGCTGAGCAATCAGCCCCAGCATTTT.

The rearrangement links TRBV5-1 to TRBJ2-1, with D possibly being TRBD2 (6 bases). CDR1 and CDR2 from the germline V gene are SGHRS and YFSETQ. V lost 0 bases to trimming and J lost 0 bases, with 10 bases between them. This CDR3 region has 16 residues. CDR3 loop: CASSLVYGSSYNEQFF. In nucleotides, the CDR3 is TGCGCCAGCAGCTTGGTGTACGGGAGCTCCTACAATGAGCAGTTCTTC.

The chain uses TRBV27 and TRBJ2-7, with unresolved D. This CDR3 region has 16 residues. Germline assignment: CDR1 MNHEY and CDR2 SMNVEV (reference sequence). V was clipped by 5 bases and J by 4 bases, with 21 bases between them. CDR3 region: CASSIIQEPLPYEQYF. The CDR3, as DNA: TGTGCCAGCAGTATTATTCAGGAACCCCTGCCTTACGAGCAGTACTTC.

This clone appeared a single time. The gene calls are TRBV27 and TRBJ1-1, with TRBD1 identical over 7 bases. CDR1 and CDR2 from the germline V gene are MNHEY and SMNVEV (reference sequence). This CDR3 has 13 residues. V shed 6 bases and J 3 bases; nucleotides not matched to a gene: 4. The CDR3 spells CASRQGKDTEAFF. Written as DNA, the CDR3 is TGTGCCAGCAGACAGGGGAAGGACACTGAAGCTTTCTTT.